The clone carrying this T cell receptor (beta chain) was found a few times. The entry originates in a study of blood T cells in healthy people across ages. A J-beta primer mix and a sample-barcoded 5' primer were used in a second PCR of roughly 6 to 11 cycles. Using its own MiXCR run on the 5' RACE reads, TCRdb lists one record per CDR3 protein. Here the sample spans roughly 1,100,000 distinct CDR3 sequences, almost 25% being singletons. Between the trimmed V and J ends, which lost 0 bases and 4 bases, there was a span of 9 bases. Germline V gene lookup returns CDR1 LGHDT and CDR2 YNNKEL (reference sequence). This CDR3 region has 14 residues. These data also featured in a second study, about T cells of mothers and their children.

What was sequenced was blood. This clonotype originated in a girl aged 2 to 9 in good health. The chain couples TRBV3-1 to TRBJ1-1; the D gene is possibly TRBD1 (5 bases). This chain's CDR3 is CASSQDWGVTEAFF. In nucleotides, the CDR3 is TGTGCCAGCAGCCAAGATTGGGGGGTCACTGAAGCTTTCTTT.